The 14 T cell receptor beta chains below come from one sample, sequenced in a study of shared clonotypes between healthy human individuals. Method: immunoSEQ multiplex PCR; TCRdb's copy keeps in-frame clones and lacks some. Among 2 million to 2.5 million clones listed, approximately 95% were seen once. Sequenced: naive CD4+ T cells from PBMCs. Specified subset: CD45RA+ positively selected. These receptors were collected from a man aged 18-30 years in good health. Some clones in this sample may be carry-over from other donors' samples.

The chain joins TRBV30 to TRBJ1-5; D is uncertain. The V gene's germline CDR1 is GTSNPN and CDR2 SVGIG (reference sequence). V was clipped by 0 bases and J by 5 bases, with 8 bases between them. This CDR3 is built from 13 residues. CDR3 protein: CAWSVSRDQPQHF. The CDR3 DNA sequence: TGTGCCTGGAGTGTTAGTAGGGATCAGCCCCAGCATTTT.

V gene TRBV7-3 combines with J gene TRBJ1-1; D ambiguous. The ends were cut back, 1 base at V and 1 base at J, with 7 bases in the middle. Germline CDR1 SGHTA, CDR2 FQGTGA. The CDR3 is made up of 14 amino acids. The DNA of the CDR3 is TGTGCCAGCAGCTTAATCGACTGGAACACTGAAGCTTTCTTT. It codes for CASSLIDWNTEAFF.

This chain links TRBV6-6 with TRBJ2-7; D gene ambiguous. The length of the CDR3 is 13 residues. Germline-derived CDR1 and CDR2 are MNHNY and SVGAGI (reference sequence). The V and J ends lost 0 bases and 4 bases respectively, with 7 bases between them. CDR3 sequence reads: CASSYSIEYEQYF. CDR3 bases: TGTGCCAGCAGTTACTCGATAGAGTACGAGCAGTACTTC.

V gene TRBV4-1 combines with J gene TRBJ2-1, with TRBD2 matching 10 bases. The CDR3 spans 16 residues. CDR1 and CDR2 (germline): MGHRA, YSYEKL. The trim removed 1 base at V and 5 bases at J, leaving 5 bases unmatched. CDR3 amino acids: CASSQGTSGGNNEQFF. In DNA form, the CDR3 reads TGCGCCAGCAGCCAAGGGACTAGCGGAGGGAACAATGAGCAGTTCTTC.

The chain couples TRBV19 to TRBJ1-2; D call uncertain. Germline V gene sequence: CDR1 LNHDA, CDR2 SQIVND (reference sequence). The V gene lost 4 bases and the J gene lost 8 bases, with 20 bases spanning the gap. This CDR3 region has 15 residues. The CDR3: CASSSAGRAQTGYTF. The CDR3 region has the DNA TGTGCCAGTAGTAGTGCAGGTCGAGCCCAAACCGGCTACACCTTC.

The table lists this clone with a few counts. The same CDR3 can be traced to other DNA sequences in this sample. V is TRBV2 and J is TRBJ2-2, with no clear D. The V gene's germline CDR1 is SNHLY and CDR2 FYNNEI. This CDR3 is 13 amino acids long. Trimming stripped 0 bases from V and 5 bases from J, with 4 bases between. CDR3 region: CASSEAGTGELFF. The DNA of the CDR3 is TGTGCCAGCAGTGAAGCAGGGACCGGGGAGCTGTTTTTT.

This clone was counted once. V and J are TRBV27 and TRBJ1-2; D is possibly TRBD1 (6 bases). The germline gives CDR1 MNHEY, CDR2 SMNVEV (reference sequence). The CDR3 is 14 amino acids. V was clipped by 3 bases and J by 6 bases, with 14 bases between them. CDR3 residues: CASSFGRGSDGYTF. The CDR3 nucleotides are TGTGCCAGCAGTTTTGGAAGGGGGTCCGATGGCTACACCTTC.

This sequence joins TRBV14 and TRBJ1-1; 7 bases are a match to TRBD1. Per germline, CDR1 SGHDN and CDR2 FVKESK. The CDR3 sequence is 14 residues long. Germline trimming cut 7 bases from V and 2 bases from J; bases unmatched to any gene: 7. The CDR3 DNA reads TGTGCCAGCAAGAGGGGGCGGGTAAACACTGAAGCTTTCTTT. Its translation is CASKRGRVNTEAFF.

The J gene is TRBJ2-7, the V gene TRBV5-6; 7 positions agree with TRBD2. With V trimmed by 2 bases and J by 5 bases, 13 bases remained unmatched. The CDR3 consists of 16 residues. Germline V gene lookup returns CDR1 SGHDT and CDR2 YYEEEE. The DNA for the CDR3 is TGTGCCAGCAGCTTTACCCGTGGGAGGGTGAGGGACGAGCAGTACTTC. It specifies CASSFTRGRVRDEQYF.

The chain is built from TRBV10-3 and TRBJ1-2; 9 positions match TRBD1. This CDR3 spans 13 amino acids. The germline gives CDR1 ENHRY, CDR2 SYGVKD. The junction had 2 bases not matched to a gene; V was cut back by 1 base and J by 8 bases. The chain's CDR3 is CAISEWTGEGYTF. The CDR3 DNA follows: TGTGCCATCAGTGAGTGGACAGGGGAAGGCTACACCTTC.

The V and J genes are TRBV18 and TRBJ2-1, with unresolved D. The germline gives CDR1 KGHSH, CDR2 LQKENI. V was cut by 5 bases and J by 8 bases, with 19 bases left in between. The CDR3 extends over 15 amino acids. In nucleotides, the CDR3 is TGTGCCAGCTCAATCGCCCCCCCGGTACTCGATGAGCAGTTCTTC. It is translated as CASSIAPPVLDEQFF.

Concerning this clone: The sample carries other DNA sequences with the same CDR3. The V call is TRBV5-1, the J call TRBJ1-2; 10 bases align to TRBD1. There are 15 residues in the CDR3. The ends lost 4 bases at V and 4 bases at J; junction bases unmatched: 7. Germline CDR1 and CDR2: SGHRS and YFSETQ. CDR3: CASSLTGGAGYGYTF. DNA of the CDR3: TGCGCCAGCAGCCTGACAGGGGGCGCCGGCTATGGCTACACCTTC.

The chain joins TRBV15 to TRBJ2-1, with a possible D match to TRBD1 (7 bases). From germline, CDR1 is LNHNV and CDR2 YYDKDF (reference sequence). The CDR3 consists of 14 residues. V lost 5 bases and J 2 bases, leaving 10 bases between the germline ends. The CDR3 coding sequence is TGTGCCACCAGCGGAGGGACAGCCTACAATGAGCAGTTCTTC. This encodes CATSGGTAYNEQFF.

The chain recombines TRBV5-4 with TRBJ1-5; D unclear. Germline CDR1 reads SGHNT; CDR2 reads YYREEE (reference sequence). V lost 4 bases and J 7 bases, leaving 12 bases between the germline ends. This CDR3 region has 13 residues. The CDR3 coding sequence is TGTGCCAGCAGCATGGGCCGCGCGCAGCCCCAGCATTTT. Amino acids: CASSMGRAQPQHF.